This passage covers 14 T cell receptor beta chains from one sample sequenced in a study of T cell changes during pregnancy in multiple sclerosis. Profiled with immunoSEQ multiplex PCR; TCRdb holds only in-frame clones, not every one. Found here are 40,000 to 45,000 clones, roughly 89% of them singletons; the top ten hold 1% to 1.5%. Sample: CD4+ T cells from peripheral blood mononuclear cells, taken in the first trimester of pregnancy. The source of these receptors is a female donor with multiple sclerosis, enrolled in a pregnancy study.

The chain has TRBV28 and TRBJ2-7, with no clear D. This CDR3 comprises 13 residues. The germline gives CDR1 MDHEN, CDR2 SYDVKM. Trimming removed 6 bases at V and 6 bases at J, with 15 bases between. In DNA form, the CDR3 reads TGTGCCAGCAGCACCTCCCTAGGTCTCGAGCAGTACTTC. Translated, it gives CASSTSLGLEQYF.

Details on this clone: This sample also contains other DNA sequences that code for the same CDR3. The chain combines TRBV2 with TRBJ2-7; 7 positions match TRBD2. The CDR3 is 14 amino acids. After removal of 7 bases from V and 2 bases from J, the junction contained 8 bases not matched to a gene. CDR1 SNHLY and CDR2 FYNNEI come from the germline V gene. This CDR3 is CASMTGTITYEQYF. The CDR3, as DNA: TGTGCCAGCATGACGGGGACTATTACCTACGAGCAGTACTTC.

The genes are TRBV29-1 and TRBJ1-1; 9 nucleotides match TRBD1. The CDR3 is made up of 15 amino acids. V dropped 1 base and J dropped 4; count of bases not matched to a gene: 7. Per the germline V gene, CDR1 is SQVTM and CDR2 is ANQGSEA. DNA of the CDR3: TGCAGCGTTGAAGGAAAGGGGACAGGGAGCACTGAAGCTTTCTTT. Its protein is CSVEGKGTGSTEAFF.

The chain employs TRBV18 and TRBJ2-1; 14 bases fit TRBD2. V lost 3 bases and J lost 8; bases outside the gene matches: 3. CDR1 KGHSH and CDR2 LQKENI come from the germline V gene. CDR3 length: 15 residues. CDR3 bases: TGTGCCAGCTCACCGGGACTAGCGGGAGACGATGAGCAGTTCTTC. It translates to CASSPGLAGDDEQFF. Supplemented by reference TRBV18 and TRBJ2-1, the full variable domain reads NAGVMQNPRHLVRRRGQEARLRCSPMKGHSHVYWYRQLPEEGLKFMVYLQKENIIDESGMPKERFSAEFPKEGPSILRIQQVVRGDSAAYFCASSPGLAGDDEQFFGPGTRLTVL.

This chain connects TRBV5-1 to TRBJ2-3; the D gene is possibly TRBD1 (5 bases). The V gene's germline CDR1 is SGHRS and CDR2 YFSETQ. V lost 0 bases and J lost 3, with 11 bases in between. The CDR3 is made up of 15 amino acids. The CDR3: CASSLARVRTDTQYF. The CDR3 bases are TGCGCCAGCAGCTTGGCCAGGGTAAGGACAGATACGCAGTATTTT.

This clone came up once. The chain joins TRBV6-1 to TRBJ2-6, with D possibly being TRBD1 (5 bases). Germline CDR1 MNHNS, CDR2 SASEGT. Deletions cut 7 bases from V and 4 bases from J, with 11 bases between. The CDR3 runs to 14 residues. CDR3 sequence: CASKIGAGANVLTF. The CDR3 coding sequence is TGTGCCAGCAAAATAGGGGCGGGGGCCAACGTCCTGACTTTC.

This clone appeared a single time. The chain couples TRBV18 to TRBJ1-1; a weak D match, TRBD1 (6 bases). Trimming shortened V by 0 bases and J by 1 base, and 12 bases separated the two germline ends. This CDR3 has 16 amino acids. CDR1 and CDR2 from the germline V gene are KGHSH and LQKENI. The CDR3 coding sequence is TGTGCCAGCTCACCACCCCAAACAGGGCAGAACACTGAAGCTTTCTTT. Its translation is CASSPPQTGQNTEAFF.

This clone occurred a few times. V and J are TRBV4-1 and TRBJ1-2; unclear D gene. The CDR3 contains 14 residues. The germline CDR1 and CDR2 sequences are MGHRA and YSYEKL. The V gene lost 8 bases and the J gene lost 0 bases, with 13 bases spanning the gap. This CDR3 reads CASVGGPPNYGYTF. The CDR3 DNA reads TGCGCCAGCGTGGGCGGGCCACCTAACTATGGCTACACCTTC.

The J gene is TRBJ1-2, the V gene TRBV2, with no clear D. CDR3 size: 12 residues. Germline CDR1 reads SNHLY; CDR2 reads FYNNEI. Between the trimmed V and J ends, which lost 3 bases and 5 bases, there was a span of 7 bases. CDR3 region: CASSDTGYGYTF. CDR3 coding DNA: TGTGCCAGCAGTGATACCGGTTATGGCTACACCTTC.

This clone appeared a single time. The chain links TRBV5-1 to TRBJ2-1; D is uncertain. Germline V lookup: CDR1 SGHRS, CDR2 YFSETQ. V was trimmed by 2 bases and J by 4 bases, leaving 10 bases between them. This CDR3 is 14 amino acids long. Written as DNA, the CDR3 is TGCGCCAGCAGCTTTGACACGGATTACAATGAGCAGTTCTTC. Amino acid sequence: CASSFDTDYNEQFF. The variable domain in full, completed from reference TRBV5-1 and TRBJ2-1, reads KAGVTQTPRYLIKTRGQQVTLSCSPISGHRSVSWYQQTPGQGLQFLFEYFSETQRNKGNFPGRFSGRQFSNSRSEMNVSTLELGDSALYLCASSFDTDYNEQFFGPGTRLTVL.

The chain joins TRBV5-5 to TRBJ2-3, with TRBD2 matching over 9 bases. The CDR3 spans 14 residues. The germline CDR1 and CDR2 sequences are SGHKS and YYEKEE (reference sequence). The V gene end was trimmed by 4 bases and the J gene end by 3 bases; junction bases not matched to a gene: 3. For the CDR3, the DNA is TGTGCCAGCAGCGGCGCGGGGGGGACAGATACGCAGTATTTT. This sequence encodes CASSGAGGTDTQYF.

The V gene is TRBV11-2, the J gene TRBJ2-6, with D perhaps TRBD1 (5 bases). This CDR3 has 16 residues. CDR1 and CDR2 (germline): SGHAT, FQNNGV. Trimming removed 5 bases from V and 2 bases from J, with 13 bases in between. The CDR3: CASSDRWGTGANVLTF. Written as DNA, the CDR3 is TGTGCCAGCAGCGACAGATGGGGCACTGGGGCCAACGTCCTGACTTTC.

CDR3 amino acids: CASSPSEGAVDYNTDTQYF. CDR3 DNA: TGTGCCAGCAGTCCCTCAGAGGGGGCTGTGGATTATAATACAGATACGCAGTATTTT. The chain employs TRBV28 and TRBJ2-3; 7 bases are shared with TRBD1. Germline V gene sequence: CDR1 MDHEN, CDR2 SYDVKM. The CDR3 is made up of 19 amino acids. V dropped 5 bases and J dropped 3; count of bases not matched to a gene: 20.

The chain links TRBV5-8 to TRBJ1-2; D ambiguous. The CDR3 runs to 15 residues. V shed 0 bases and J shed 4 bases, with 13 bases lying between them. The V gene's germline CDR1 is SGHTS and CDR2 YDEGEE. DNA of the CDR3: TGTGCCAGCAGCTTGGTGGGAGTAGGGAGCTATGGCTACACCTTC. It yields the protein CASSLVGVGSYGYTF.